Listed here are 28 T cell receptor beta chains from one sample, sequenced in a study of OX40 agonist ivuxolimab in advanced cancers. Clones were sequenced by immunoSEQ multiplex PCR, and TCRdb holds only the in-frame ones, with some missing. Found here are some 72,000 clones, about 91% of them singletons; the top ten hold around 2.8%. This sample comprised CD4+ or CD8+ T cells sorted from blood, obtained in a trial of the OX40 agonist ivuxolimab. These receptors were collected from an adult with an advanced solid tumor such as melanoma, head and neck, liver or kidney cancer.

The chain combines TRBV27 with TRBJ1-2; D perhaps matches TRBD1 (5 bases). The germline V gene encodes CDR1 MNHEY and CDR2 SMNVEV (reference sequence). Trimming stripped 10 bases from V and 5 bases from J, with 20 bases between. The CDR3 contains 14 residues. CDR3 nucleotide sequence: TGTGCCACCTACTCAGGGTCCTCCTCTTATGGCTACACCTTC. Encoded protein: CATYSGSSSYGYTF.

This clone was detected only once. The chain recombines TRBV25-1 with TRBJ1-2, with a possible D match to TRBD1 (6 bases). This CDR3 is built from 11 residues. V was cut by 6 bases and J by 8 bases, with 10 bases left in between. The germline V gene has CDR1 MGHDK and CDR2 SYGVNS. Here the CDR3 DNA reads TGTGCCAGCAGATCAAGGGGGGGCTACACCTTC. Its translation is CASRSRGGYTF.

V gene TRBV30 combines with J gene TRBJ2-1; D uncertain. Germline-derived CDR1 and CDR2 are GTSNPN and SVGIG (reference sequence). Trimming cost V 6 bases and J 0 bases, with 18 bases left between them. The CDR3 spans 16 residues. CDR3 coding DNA: TGTGCCTGCACCTTAAATAAGGCCGTCTCCTACAATGAGCAGTTCTTC. Amino acid sequence: CACTLNKAVSYNEQFF.

This chain joins TRBV6-5 and TRBJ1-2, with TRBD1 as a possible D gene (6 bases). CDR3 length equals 15 residues. V lost 8 bases and J lost 4, with 20 bases in between. Germline V gene lookup returns CDR1 MNHEY and CDR2 SVGAGI. CDR3: CASALGGARSYGYTF. CDR3 DNA: TGTGCCAGCGCGTTAGGGGGGGCGCGTAGCTATGGCTACACCTTC.

This clone was seen just once. The J gene is TRBJ2-1, the V gene TRBV6-1; no clear D gene. CDR3 length: 12 amino acids. The V and J ends lost 2 bases and 7 bases respectively, with 6 bases between them. Per germline, CDR1 MNHNS and CDR2 SASEGT. The CDR3 coding sequence is TGTGCCAGCAGTGAAATGAGGAATGAGCAGTTCTTC. As protein: CASSEMRNEQFF.

The genes are TRBV19 and TRBJ1-5, with 8 bases identical to TRBD1. V lost 7 bases to trimming and J lost 0 bases; unmatched junction nucleotides: 11. Germline V gene sequence: CDR1 LNHDA, CDR2 SQIVND (reference sequence). This CDR3 contains 17 residues. The CDR3 nucleotides are TGTGCCAGTAACCACAGGGGGATGTCGAATAGCAATCAGCCCCAGCATTTT. Encoded protein: CASNHRGMSNSNQPQHF.

The rearrangement joins TRBV19 to TRBJ2-3; TRBD1 matches 7 bases. Germline values: CDR1 LNHDA, CDR2 SQIVND (reference sequence). The CDR3 loop spans 16 amino acids. The ends lost 5 bases at V and 3 bases at J; junction bases unmatched: 11. CDR3 amino acids: CASSALPGQRTDTQYF. The CDR3 DNA follows: TGTGCCAGTAGTGCCCTACCGGGACAGCGTACAGATACGCAGTATTTT.

J is TRBJ2-2 and V is TRBV6-5; the D is unclear. The germline CDR1 and CDR2 sequences are MNHEY and SVGAGI. CDR3 length: 15 amino acids. The germline V and J ends were trimmed by 2 bases and 6 bases, with 13 bases remaining between them. CDR3 DNA: TGTGCCAGCAGTTACGATACCACCGCCGCCGGGGAGCTGTTTTTT. This encodes CASSYDTTAAGELFF.

The V and J genes are TRBV5-1 and TRBJ2-3; D gene uncertain. CDR1 SGHRS and CDR2 YFSETQ come from the germline V gene. The length of the CDR3 is 14 residues. V was pared by 0 bases and J by 6 bases, with 11 bases between. The DNA of the CDR3 is TGCGCCAGCAGCTTGGGGCTCCAAGCGGATACGCAGTATTTT. Translated: CASSLGLQADTQYF.

This CDR3 reads CASSLELVSLNTQYF. DNA of the CDR3: TGTGCCAGCAGCTTAGAGCTCGTAAGCCTGAATACGCAGTATTTT. This rearrangement joins TRBV7-8 to TRBJ2-3, with D uncertain. The CDR3 contains 15 residues. V lost 1 base and J lost 7, with 15 bases in between. CDR1 is SGHVS, CDR2 FQNEAQ, per germline.

This clone was detected only once. The chain has TRBV25-1 and TRBJ1-1, with TRBD1 matching 7 bases. CDR1 and CDR2 from the germline V gene are MGHDK and SYGVNS. The J segment lost 6 bases and the V segment lost 5 bases, leaving 3 bases of the junction unmatched. The CDR3 extends over 12 amino acids. This CDR3 reads CASSNDRAEAFF. The CDR3 nucleotides are TGTGCCAGCAGTAACGACAGGGCTGAAGCTTTCTTT. Full variable domain (outside the CDR3, taken from reference TRBV25-1 and TRBJ1-1): EADIYQTPRYLVIGTGKKITLECSQTMGHDKMYWYQQDPGMELHLIHYSYGVNSTEKGDLSSESTVSRIRTEHFPLTLESARPSHTSQYLCASSNDRAEAFFGQGTRLTVV.

The rearrangement uses TRBV9 and TRBJ2-3; D perhaps matches TRBD1 (6 bases). Germline CDR1 and CDR2: SGDLS and YYNGEE. V was cut by 4 bases and J by 3 bases, with 12 bases left in between. This CDR3 spans 14 amino acids. Here the CDR3 DNA reads TGTGCCAGCAGCCCCGCAGGGGAGACAGATACGCAGTATTTT. Translated, it gives CASSPAGETDTQYF.

This rearrangement joins TRBV5-4 to TRBJ2-7, with 8 positions matching TRBD1. Germline CDR1 SGHNT, CDR2 YYREEE (reference sequence). This CDR3 contains 14 residues. V shed 4 bases and J 4 bases; nucleotides not matched to a gene: 7. CDR3 amino acids: CASSHRGRPYEQYF. CDR3 nucleotides: TGTGCCAGCAGCCACAGGGGGAGACCGTACGAGCAGTACTTC.

The rearrangement links TRBV5-1 to TRBJ2-2; TRBD1 is a possible D gene (6 bases). CDR1 and CDR2 (germline): SGHRS, YFSETQ. The CDR3 extends over 15 amino acids. V lost 5 bases, J lost 3 bases, and 14 bases lay in between. The CDR3 DNA reads TGCGCCAGCAGTCCCCAGGGGTCACACACCGGGGAGCTGTTTTTT. It specifies CASSPQGSHTGELFF.

A word on this clone: A read error may account for a junction end that differs from germline. This chain joins TRBV7-7 and TRBJ2-5; 7 bases are shared with TRBD1. Germline values: CDR1 SSHAT, CDR2 FNYEAQ (reference sequence). CDR3 length equals 13 residues. DNA of the CDR3: TGTGCTAGCAGCCCCGACAGGGTGGAGACCCAGTACTTC. It yields the protein CASSPDRVETQYF.

The CDR3 spells CASSLRQGGEQYF. The CDR3 nucleotides read TGTGCCAGTAGTCTGAGGCAGGGAGGCGAGCAGTACTTC. The chain employs TRBV19 and TRBJ2-7, with TRBD2 as a possible D gene (6 bases). CDR1 is LNHDA and CDR2 is SQIVND in the germline V gene (reference sequence). This CDR3 is 13 amino acids long. Trimming left V 5 bases short and J 6 bases short, with 14 bases between.

The gene calls are TRBV18 and TRBJ2-2; 7 bases map to TRBD1. Trimming removed 5 bases from V and 6 bases from J; junction bases left unmatched: 3. The germline V gene has CDR1 KGHSH and CDR2 LQKENI. This CDR3 region has 13 residues. The CDR3 region has the DNA TGTGCCAGCTCATCAGACAGGGCCGGGGAGCTGTTTTTT. Protein sequence: CASSSDRAGELFF.

The V and J genes are TRBV25-1 and TRBJ2-1; 7 positions match TRBD2. This CDR3 spans 16 amino acids. From germline, CDR1 is MGHDK and CDR2 SYGVNS. Unmatched junction bases numbered 5, after V lost 3 bases and J lost 0 bases. The CDR3 sequence: CASSDPGGSSYNEQFF. CDR3 DNA sequence: TGTGCCAGCAGTGATCCGGGCGGGAGCTCCTACAATGAGCAGTTCTTC.

This clone appeared once. The gene calls are TRBV5-1 and TRBJ1-1; TRBD1 matches 9 bases. The germline gives CDR1 SGHRS, CDR2 YFSETQ. The CDR3 runs to 14 residues. Germline trimming cut 9 bases from V and 4 bases from J; bases unmatched to any gene: 10. Here the CDR3 DNA reads TGCGCCACCCAGACCGGGACAGGGTCCACTGAAGCTTTCTTT. Translated: CATQTGTGSTEAFF.

The chain combines TRBV2 with TRBJ1-5; TRBD1 is a possible D gene (6 bases). Trimming shortened V by 4 bases and J by 6 bases, and 7 bases separated the two germline ends. The germline V gene has CDR1 SNHLY and CDR2 FYNNEI. The CDR3 is 12 amino acids. The CDR3 nucleotides are TGTGCCAGCAGTGCAGGGGTTCAGCCCCAGCATTTT. Translated: CASSAGVQPQHF. The full variable domain, its missing parts supplied by reference TRBV2 and TRBJ1-5, is EPEVTQTPSHQVTQMGQEVILRCVPISNHLYFYWYRQILGQKVEFLVSFYNNEISEKSEIFDDQFSVERPDGSNFTLKIRSTKLEDSAMYFCASSAGVQPQHFGDGTRLSIL.

The V and J genes are TRBV5-8 and TRBJ2-1, with D perhaps being TRBD1 or TRBD2 (6 bases each). The V gene's germline CDR1 is SGHTS and CDR2 YDEGEE. With 0 bases removed from V and 8 bases from J, the gap between germline ends came to 24 bases. The length of the CDR3 is 18 residues. The DNA for the CDR3 is TGTGCCAGCAGCTTGGAGGGGGGCCAAGGCGGGACTTACCATGAGCAGTTCTTC. This sequence encodes CASSLEGGQGGTYHEQFF.

This chain connects TRBV7-2 to TRBJ2-5; TRBD1 matches 11 bases. V was clipped by 1 base and J by 4 bases; unmatched bases: 2. The CDR3 is 15 residues long. Per germline, CDR1 SGHTA and CDR2 FQGNSA. The CDR3 loop reads CASSLVGTGGETQYF. CDR3 nucleotide sequence: TGTGCCAGCAGCTTAGTCGGGACAGGGGGAGAGACCCAGTACTTC.

The chain combines TRBV6-5 with TRBJ2-2; D may correspond to TRBD1 or TRBD2 (5 bases each). CDR1 and CDR2 from the germline V gene are MNHEY and SVGAGI. CDR3 size: 14 residues. Between the trimmed V and J ends, which lost 5 bases and 4 bases, there was a span of 11 bases. The CDR3 loop reads CASSTGPGTGELFF. In DNA, the CDR3 is TGTGCCAGCAGTACGGGACCGGGCACCGGGGAGCTGTTTTTT.

The chain employs TRBV15 and TRBJ2-3; D gene uncertain. Germline-derived CDR1 and CDR2 are LNHNV and YYDKDF (reference sequence). The V gene lost 8 bases and the J gene lost 1 base, with 16 bases spanning the gap. The CDR3 covers 15 residues. CDR3 loop: CATRPGPQGTDTQYF. The CDR3 DNA reads as TGTGCCACCCGACCCGGCCCGCAGGGCACAGATACGCAGTATTTT.

The chain uses TRBV5-1 and TRBJ2-2; D unresolved. CDR1 and CDR2 from the germline V gene are SGHRS and YFSETQ. CDR3 size: 14 residues. The ends were cut back, 2 bases at V and 7 bases at J, with 12 bases in the middle. The CDR3 reads CASSFLPRSGELFF. The CDR3, as DNA: TGCGCCAGCAGCTTTCTACCGCGGAGCGGGGAGCTGTTTTTT. Using reference TRBV5-1 and TRBJ2-2 for the parts outside the CDR3, the full variable domain is KAGVTQTPRYLIKTRGQQVTLSCSPISGHRSVSWYQQTPGQGLQFLFEYFSETQRNKGNFPGRFSGRQFSNSRSEMNVSTLELGDSALYLCASSFLPRSGELFFGEGSRLTVL.

The rearrangement joins TRBV7-8 to TRBJ2-2; TRBD1 matches at 11 bases. Looked up from germline, CDR1 is SGHVS and CDR2 is FQNEAQ. The CDR3 has 16 residues. The trim removed 5 bases at V and 7 bases at J, leaving 9 bases unmatched. CDR3 loop: CASSHRDRGRGGELFF. CDR3 nucleotides: TGTGCCAGCAGCCATAGGGACAGGGGGAGAGGCGGGGAGCTGTTTTTT.

The chain links TRBV6-6 to TRBJ1-2; no definite D call. CDR3 length equals 15 residues. Germline loops: CDR1 MNHNY, CDR2 SVGAGI (reference sequence). Trimming took 2 bases from V and 3 from J, leaving 13 bases between them. CDR3 region: CASSYGQPIYYGYTF. CDR3 sequence (DNA): TGTGCCAGCAGTTACGGGCAGCCAATCTACTATGGCTACACCTTC.

The chain has TRBV2 and TRBJ2-5; possibly TRBD2 for D (6 bases). Germline V gene sequence: CDR1 SNHLY, CDR2 FYNNEI. The CDR3 has 12 residues. Trimming took 5 bases from V and 5 from J, leaving 9 bases between them. CDR3 loop: CASSSGWETQYF. CDR3 coding DNA: TGTGCCAGCAGTAGCGGGTGGGAGACCCAGTACTTC.